The 13 T cell receptor beta chains listed next were all sequenced from one sample in a study of cytomegalovirus exposure and HLA in healthy donors. PCR used 60 Vbeta primers and 13 Jbeta primers. Profiling relied on immunoSEQ multiplex PCR, and the TCRdb table lists in-frame clones only, not all of them. This sample has over 150,000 clones, with approximately 76% found just once. Material: PBMCs. Every receptor here comes from a man in his fifties or sixties in good health and CMV-seronegative.

This clone was observed a few times. The chain employs TRBV5-1 and TRBJ2-5, with 13 bases matching TRBD2. There are 15 residues in the CDR3. After removal of 5 bases from V and 5 bases from J, the junction contained 6 bases not matched to a gene. Germline V gene lookup returns CDR1 SGHRS and CDR2 YFSETQ. The CDR3 spells CASRTSGGQRETQYF. The CDR3 nucleotides read TGCGCCAGCAGGACTAGCGGGGGGCAGAGGGAGACCCAGTACTTC.

V and J are TRBV28 and TRBJ2-5, with unresolved D. Trimming cost V 7 bases and J 4 bases, with 13 bases left between them. The CDR3 is made up of 13 amino acids. Germline CDR1 reads MDHEN; CDR2 reads SYDVKM. DNA for the CDR3: TGTGCCAGCACTCGACCCGGCGGAGAGACCCAGTACTTC. Its translation is CASTRPGGETQYF. The entire variable domain, with the rest obtained from reference TRBV28 and TRBJ2-5, is as follows: DVKVTQSSRYLVKRTGEKVFLECVQDMDHENMFWYRQDPGLGLRLIYFSYDVKMKEKGDIPEGYSVSREKKERFSLILESASTNQTSMYLCASTRPGGETQYFGPGTRLLVL.

The rearrangement links TRBV19 to TRBJ1-3; D uncertain. This CDR3 has 14 amino acids. The germline CDR1 and CDR2 sequences are LNHDA and SQIVND (reference sequence). Trimming took off 8 bases at V and 0 bases at J, with 11 bases between the two ends. This CDR3 is CASGAPVSGNTIYF. CDR3 coding DNA: TGTGCCAGTGGAGCGCCGGTCTCTGGAAACACCATATATTTT.

This clone was picked up a small number of times. Other DNA sequences from this sample encode an identical CDR3 as well. The chain joins TRBV28 to TRBJ1-5, with a weak D call TRBD1 (6 bases). Deletions cut 2 bases from V and 1 base from J, with 6 bases between. Germline V lookup: CDR1 MDHEN, CDR2 SYDVKM. This CDR3 region has 14 residues. The DNA for the CDR3 is TGTGCCAGCAGTTTAGGACAGAGCAATCAGCCCCAGCATTTT. Amino acid sequence: CASSLGQSNQPQHF.

This chain joins TRBV30 and TRBJ1-5; no clear D. CDR3 length: 14 amino acids. V lost 4 bases to trimming and J lost 6 bases, with 16 bases between them. Germline loops: CDR1 GTSNPN, CDR2 SVGIG (reference sequence). CDR3 region: CAWTPAAGGQPQHF. The CDR3 DNA sequence: TGTGCCTGGACCCCAGCGGCTGGAGGTCAGCCCCAGCATTTT.

Remarks on this clone: One junction end does not reproduce the germline sequence, and a read error may be involved. V is TRBV28 and J is TRBJ1-6; the D gene is possibly TRBD1 (5 bases). This CDR3 has 13 residues. Germline lookup yields CDR1 MDHEN and CDR2 SYDVKM. The CDR3 reads CASSLGGWGPLYF. The DNA for the CDR3 is TGTGCCAGCAGCCTCGGGGGATGGGGACCCCTCTACTTT.

The chain has TRBV5-4 and TRBJ1-1, with 9 bases identical to TRBD1. The CDR3 is 16 residues long. V shed 2 bases and J 5 bases; nucleotides not matched to a gene: 10. Germline CDR1 reads SGHNT; CDR2 reads YYREEE (reference sequence). In DNA form, the CDR3 reads TGTGCCAGCAGCTTTGGGAGGGACAGGGCGGGAACTGAAGCTTTCTTT. Translated: CASSFGRDRAGTEAFF.

On this clone itself: At the DNA level, this CDR3 is encoded by other sequences in the same sample as well. J is TRBJ2-2 and V is TRBV5-1; tentatively, D is TRBD1 (6 bases). The V end lost 0 bases, the J end lost 5 bases, and 8 bases lay between the germline ends. Germline CDR1 is SGHRS and CDR2 is YFSETQ. The CDR3 has 14 amino acids. The CDR3 coding sequence is TGCGCCAGCAGCTTGGGGCAGGGGACCGGGGAGCTGTTTTTT. Translation: CASSLGQGTGELFF.

This chain links TRBV5-1 with TRBJ2-7; D perhaps matches TRBD1 (6 bases). Germline-derived CDR1 and CDR2 are SGHRS and YFSETQ. This CDR3 comprises 15 residues. V was pared by 4 bases and J by 6 bases, with 20 bases between. This CDR3 is CASSGQGTFPAEQYF. In nucleotides, the CDR3 is TGCGCCAGCAGCGGACAAGGGACATTTCCCGCCGAGCAGTACTTC.

The V call is TRBV4-1, the J call TRBJ2-1, with 8 bases that match TRBD1. The CDR3 contains 14 residues. The ends lost 2 bases at V and 7 bases at J; junction bases unmatched: 4. In germline, CDR1 is MGHRA, CDR2 YSYEKL. In DNA, the CDR3 is TGCGCCAGCAGCCAATCGGGACAGGTGAATGAGCAGTTCTTC. This codes for CASSQSGQVNEQFF.

For the CDR3, the DNA is TGTGCCAGCAGCCAGCAGGTGGAGGGCTCCTACGAGCAGTACTTC. Amino acids: CASSQQVEGSYEQYF. The chain has TRBV9 and TRBJ2-7; maybe TRBD2 (6 bases). V lost 4 bases and J lost 0, with 14 bases in between. This CDR3 has 15 residues. CDR1 SGDLS and CDR2 YYNGEE come from the germline V gene.

The rearrangement joins TRBV11-3 to TRBJ2-3, with TRBD2 matching over 14 bases. The CDR3 runs 15 residues. CDR1 and CDR2 from the germline V gene are SGHNT and YENEEA. The junction had 3 bases not matched to a gene; V was cut back by 5 bases and J by 5 bases. This chain's CDR3 is CASSRLAGGQDTQYF. CDR3 nucleotide sequence: TGTGCCAGCAGCAGACTAGCGGGAGGGCAAGATACGCAGTATTTT.

The chain couples TRBV13 to TRBJ2-1; the D gene is possibly TRBD2 (6 bases). The CDR3 extends over 15 amino acids. Trimming removed 5 bases from V and 1 base from J, with 12 bases in between. Per germline, CDR1 PRHDT and CDR2 FYEKMQ (reference sequence). The CDR3 spells CASSTRRGSYNEQFF. The CDR3 DNA reads as TGTGCCAGCAGCACCCGGCGGGGTTCCTACAATGAGCAGTTCTTC. The full variable domain, rest sourced from reference TRBV13 and TRBJ2-1, is AAGVIQSPRHLIKEKRETATLKCYPIPRHDTVYWYQQGPGQDPQFLISFYEKMQSDKGSIPDRFSAQQFSDYHSELNMSSLELGDSALYFCASSTRRGSYNEQFFGPGTRLTVL.